Reported below is one T cell receptor (beta chain). This record comes from a study of T cell changes during pregnancy in multiple sclerosis. From germline, CDR1 is LNHDA and CDR2 SQIVND (reference sequence). This CDR3 is built from 14 residues. The V end lost 6 bases, the J end lost 0 bases, and 12 bases lay between the germline ends. TCRdb's table, derived via immunoSEQ multiplex PCR, lists solely in-frame clones and lacks some. The sample has tens of thousands of clones, over 75% seen once. Sequences were derived from peripheral blood, sampled in the first trimester of pregnancy. The TCR was taken from a female donor with multiple sclerosis, enrolled in a pregnancy study. The chain has TRBV19 and TRBJ2-7, with D hard to call. The CDR3 nucleotides read TGTGCCAGTAGAATCCAGGCGAGCTCCTACGAGCAGTACTTC. The encoded protein is CASRIQASSYEQYF.